The 17 T cell receptor beta chains below come from one sample, sequenced in a study of PD-L1 blockade in urothelial cancer. Time point reported: pretreatment peripheral blood. Data came from immunoSEQ multiplex PCR; TCRdb stores just in-frame clones and leaves some out. The sample holds tens of thousands of clones; more than 80% are singletons and the top ten take 1.5% to 2%. The material sequenced was PBMCs, taken around atezolizumab (anti-PD-L1) treatment. The receptors come from a man between 65 and 85 years old with urothelial cancer.

The CDR3 bases are TGTGCCAGCTGGGAGACAGGGGAGTATGACACCATATATTTT. Amino acid sequence: CASWETGEYDTIYF. The chain couples TRBV2 to TRBJ1-3; 8 nucleotides align to TRBD1. J lost 8 bases, V lost 8 bases, and 11 bases had no gene match. Germline CDR1 reads SNHLY; CDR2 reads FYNNEI. The CDR3 runs to 14 residues. The full variable domain, with the rest looked up from reference TRBV2 and TRBJ1-3, is EPEVTQTPSHQVTQMGQEVILRCVPISNHLYFYWYRQILGQKVEFLVSFYNNEISEKSEIFDDQFSVERPDGSNFTLKIRSTKLEDSAMYFCASWETGEYDTIYFGEGSWLTVV.

V is TRBV7-2 and J is TRBJ2-7, with 16 nucleotides matching TRBD2. The J segment lost 2 bases and the V segment lost 5 bases, leaving 3 bases of the junction unmatched. The length of the CDR3 is 16 residues. Germline assignment: CDR1 SGHTA and CDR2 FQGNSA. Here the CDR3 DNA reads TGTGCCAGCAGCGGGACTAGCGGGAGGGGCCCCTACGAGCAGTACTTC. Translated: CASSGTSGRGPYEQYF.

The chain carries TRBV5-4 and TRBJ2-7; 9 bases align to TRBD2. Germline trimming cut 4 bases from V and 5 bases from J; bases unmatched to any gene: 7. Per the germline V gene, CDR1 is SGHNT and CDR2 is YYREEE (reference sequence). The CDR3 has 14 amino acids. DNA for the CDR3: TGTGCCAGCAGCCCCTCATTAGCGGGAGACGAGCAGTACTTC. Translating gives CASSPSLAGDEQYF.

V gene TRBV4-2 combines with J gene TRBJ2-1; weak D call: TRBD1 (5 bases). The CDR3 extends over 18 amino acids. V was shortened by 0 bases and J by 5 bases, with 20 bases between the two germline ends. CDR1 is LGHNA, CDR2 YNFKEQ, per germline. CDR3 loop: CASSQEVGLQGTDNEQFF. CDR3 nucleotides: TGTGCCAGCAGCCAAGAGGTTGGCCTCCAGGGAACCGACAATGAGCAGTTCTTC.

The chain uses TRBV29-1 and TRBJ2-1; 15 positions match TRBD2. V lost 6 bases to trimming and J lost 11 bases; unmatched junction nucleotides: 5. Germline values: CDR1 SQVTM, CDR2 ANQGSEA. The CDR3 contains 13 residues. For the CDR3, the DNA is TGCAGCGTACTGGGACTAGCGGGAGGTCAGCAGTTCTTC. Residues: CSVLGLAGGQQFF.

The chain is built from TRBV6-1 and TRBJ2-7; D gene unclear. The length of the CDR3 is 11 residues. Germline CDR1 MNHNS, CDR2 SASEGT. This chain's CDR3 is CGADSSYEQYF. The CDR3 bases are TGTGGGGCTGATAGCTCCTACGAGCAGTACTTC.

The gene calls are TRBV7-2 and TRBJ1-1, with D maybe TRBD1 (6 bases). This CDR3 contains 14 residues. CDR1 and CDR2 (germline): SGHTA, FQGNSA. The V end lost 4 bases, the J end lost 3 bases, and 12 bases lay between the germline ends. The CDR3, as DNA: TGTGCCAGCAGCTCCACAGGGTTCGACACTGAAGCTTTCTTT. Translating it yields CASSSTGFDTEAFF. Complete variable domain (other parts from reference TRBV7-2 and TRBJ1-1): GAGVSQSPSNKVTEKGKDVELRCDPISGHTALYWYRQSLGQGLEFLIYFQGNSAPDKSGLPSDRFSAERTGGSVSTLTIQRTQQEDSAVYLCASSSTGFDTEAFFGQGTRLTVV.

This clone was found once. The chain combines TRBV5-4 with TRBJ2-1, with 7 positions matching TRBD1. Germline values: CDR1 SGHNT, CDR2 YYREEE (reference sequence). This CDR3 is 15 amino acids long. J lost 6 bases, V lost 6 bases, and 12 bases had no gene match. Here the CDR3 DNA reads TGTGCCAGCACGCTGGGGGCAGGGACAGTCAATGAGCAGTTCTTC. It codes for CASTLGAGTVNEQFF.

The chain employs TRBV5-1 and TRBJ2-1; maybe TRBD2 (6 bases). Looked up from germline, CDR1 is SGHRS and CDR2 is YFSETQ. This CDR3 has 15 amino acids. V lost 4 bases and J lost 0, with 11 bases in between. CDR3 DNA: TGCGCCAGCAGCACTGCGGGGTCCTCCTACAATGAGCAGTTCTTC. It translates to CASSTAGSSYNEQFF.

This clone occurred a few times. The genes are TRBV7-6 and TRBJ2-1; D perhaps matches TRBD2 (6 bases). Trimming shortened V by 4 bases and J by 7 bases, and 26 bases separated the two germline ends. There are 18 residues in the CDR3. Per the germline V gene, CDR1 is SGHVS and CDR2 is FNYEAQ. The CDR3 loop is CASSSEIDGPRGRNEQFF. In nucleotides, the CDR3 is TGTGCCAGCAGCTCAGAAATCGACGGACCCCGGGGGAGGAATGAGCAGTTCTTC.

This chain connects TRBV11-2 to TRBJ1-4; maybe TRBD1 (5 bases). V was trimmed by 5 bases and J by 8 bases, leaving 12 bases between them. The CDR3 is made up of 13 amino acids. Germline loops: CDR1 SGHAT, CDR2 FQNNGV. CDR3 bases: TGTGCCAGCAGCCCGCAGGGCATCGAAAAACTGTTTTTT. Its protein product is CASSPQGIEKLFF.

CDR3 in amino acids: CASSARLVGYEQYF. CDR3 DNA sequence: TGTGCCAGCAGCGCGCGACTAGTTGGGTACGAGCAGTACTTC. The genes are TRBV7-2 and TRBJ2-7, with D possibly matching TRBD2 (6 bases). The V end lost 5 bases, the J end lost 4 bases, and 15 bases lay between the germline ends. Germline V lookup: CDR1 SGHTA, CDR2 FQGNSA. The CDR3 is 14 residues long.

The rearrangement links TRBV6-5 to TRBJ1-1, with 9 bases aligning to TRBD1. The V segment lost 5 bases and the J segment 4 bases; nucleotides outside the gene matches: 11. CDR1 is MNHEY, CDR2 SVGAGI, per germline. This CDR3 has 16 amino acids. The CDR3 is CASSHYLTGGGTEAFF. The CDR3 DNA is TGTGCCAGCAGTCACTATCTGACAGGGGGAGGCACTGAAGCTTTCTTT.

V is TRBV7-2 and J is TRBJ2-3; D is perhaps TRBD2 (5 bases). From germline, CDR1 is SGHTA and CDR2 FQGNSA. V shed 2 bases and J shed 4 bases, with 19 bases lying between them. This CDR3 is built from 17 residues. Written as DNA, the CDR3 is TGTGCCAGCAGCTTACTGGGCGGGTGGATTTCGGCAGATACGCAGTATTTT. This sequence encodes CASSLLGGWISADTQYF.

This clone was counted between two and nine times. The gene calls are TRBV27 and TRBJ2-7; 9 nucleotides line up with TRBD2. There are 12 residues in the CDR3. The germline CDR1 and CDR2 sequences are MNHEY and SMNVEV (reference sequence). With V trimmed by 3 bases and J by 6 bases, 0 bases remained unmatched. CDR3: CASSLRGGEQYF. In DNA form, the CDR3 reads TGTGCCAGCAGTTTGCGGGGGGGCGAGCAGTACTTC.

J is TRBJ2-7 and V is TRBV5-1; tentative D call: TRBD2 (6 bases). The CDR3 extends over 13 amino acids. V was pared by 0 bases and J by 9 bases, with 13 bases between. Germline CDR1 and CDR2: SGHRS and YFSETQ. The CDR3 DNA sequence: TGCGCCAGCAGCTTGGTGACGGGAGAGGGGCAGTACTTC. Translated, it gives CASSLVTGEGQYF.

The rearrangement joins TRBV12-5 to TRBJ2-1; 7 nucleotides match TRBD2. CDR3 length: 14 amino acids. Germline trimming cut 8 bases from V and 9 bases from J; bases unmatched to any gene: 13. Germline loops: CDR1 LGHNT, CDR2 FRNRAP. The CDR3 loop is CASKWAGESGEQFF. The CDR3 DNA sequence: TGTGCTAGTAAATGGGCGGGAGAATCTGGTGAGCAGTTCTTC.